Included here is one TCR beta chain sequence, with context. The TCR beta repertoire was assessed by survey-level immunoSEQ sequencing. Using immunoSEQ multiplex PCR, the repertoire was profiled, and TCRdb retains in-frame clones only, with some absent. Found here are under 65,000 clones, approximately 95% of them singletons; the top ten hold about 10%. This TCR was recovered from a man aged 40-49 years with rheumatoid arthritis. The sequenced material came from PBMCs.

CDR3: CASSPKIAGGMNEQFF. The CDR3 DNA reads as TGTGCCAGCAGCCCCAAGATAGCGGGTGGCATGAATGAGCAGTTCTTC. The chain recombines TRBV7-9 with TRBJ2-1, with TRBD2 identical over 7 bases. With V trimmed by 5 bases and J by 7 bases, 14 bases remained unmatched. The CDR3 is 16 residues long. Germline V gene lookup returns CDR1 SEHNR and CDR2 FQNEAQ (reference sequence).